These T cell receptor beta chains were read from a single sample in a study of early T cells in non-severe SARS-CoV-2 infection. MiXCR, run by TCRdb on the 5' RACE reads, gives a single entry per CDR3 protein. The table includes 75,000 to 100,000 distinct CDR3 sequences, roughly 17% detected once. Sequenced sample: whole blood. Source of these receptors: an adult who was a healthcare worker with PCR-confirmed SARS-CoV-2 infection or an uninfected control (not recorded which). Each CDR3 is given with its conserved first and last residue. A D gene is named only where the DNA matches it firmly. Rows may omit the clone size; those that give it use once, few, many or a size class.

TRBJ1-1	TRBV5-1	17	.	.	CASSLTRSATQHTEAFF	TGCGCCAGCAGCTTGACTCGTTCAGCGACCCAACACACTGAAGCTTTCTTT
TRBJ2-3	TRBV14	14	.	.	CASSRGGDADTQYF	TGTGCCAGCAGCCGCGGGGGCGACGCAGATACGCAGTATTTT
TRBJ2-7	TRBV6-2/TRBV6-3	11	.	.	CASSQKASQYF	TGTGCCAGCAGCCAAAAGGCCTCGCAGTACTTC
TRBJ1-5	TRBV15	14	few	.	CATSETGRSEPQHF	TGTGCCACCAGCGAAACCGGCCGATCAGAGCCCCAGCATTTT
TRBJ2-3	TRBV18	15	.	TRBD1	CASSPGQGFTDTQYF	TGTGCCAGCTCACCGGGACAGGGGTTCACAGATACGCAGTATTTT
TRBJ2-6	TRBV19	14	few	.	CAAKGSTGANVLTF	TGTGCCGCAAAGGGGAGTACTGGGGCCAACGTCCTGACTTTC
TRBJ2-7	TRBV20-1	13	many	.	CSASPGVGREQYF	TGCAGTGCTAGTCCAGGGGTGGGGCGCGAGCAGTACTTC
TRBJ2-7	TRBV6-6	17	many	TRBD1	CASSFPTPGTGHYEQYF	TGTGCCAGCAGTTTCCCTACCCCCGGGACAGGACATTACGAGCAGTACTTC
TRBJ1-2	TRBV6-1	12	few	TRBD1	CASRERRDSSSF	TGTGCCAGCAGGGAACGGAGGGACAGCTCCTCCTTC
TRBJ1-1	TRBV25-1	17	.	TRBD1	CASSALSEGGLGTEAFF	TGTGCCAGCAGTGCCCTTTCGGAAGGGGGCTTGGGCACTGAAGCTTTCTTT
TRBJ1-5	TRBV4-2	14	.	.	CASSQTSSNQPQHF	TGTGCCAGCAGCCAAACGAGTAGCAATCAGCCCCAGCATTTT
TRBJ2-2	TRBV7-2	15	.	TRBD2	CASSLVLAGTGELFF	TGTGCCAGCAGCTTAGTTTTAGCGGGGACCGGGGAGCTGTTTTTT
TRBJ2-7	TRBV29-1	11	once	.	CSARDLYEQYF	TGCAGCGCCCGGGACCTCTACGAGCAGTACTTC
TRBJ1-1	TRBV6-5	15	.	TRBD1	CASSYLDRGNTEAFF	TGTGCCAGCAGCTACCTAGACAGGGGTAACACTGAAGCTTTCTTT
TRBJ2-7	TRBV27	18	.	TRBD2	CASSLSRLAGARRGEQYF	TGTGCCAGCAGTTTATCAAGACTAGCGGGAGCCAGAAGGGGTGAGCAGTACTTC